This entry features one T cell receptor (beta chain) sequence. Its cognate antigen has yet to be identified. The record has no base qualities; no much larger clone is one base away. The data derive from a study of blood T cell repertoires in COVID-19 (dated by TCRdb to the early 2020s). Broadly, across the study: The collaborator samples originated in the United States, Italy and Spain and spanned the acute and convalescent phases of COVID-19. Sample metadata almost always included a de-identified subject ID, COVID-19 status, age in years and sex. Where available, HLA class I and class II types were obtained from metadata supplied by the sample provider rather than from assay-based typing. The material from the prospective study consisted of cDNA or gDNA derived from T cells, B-cell-depleted T cells, or PBMCs. The repertoires were released in a freely available public database meant as a resource for research on the immune response to SARS-CoV-2. Deeply sampled blood TCRbeta repertoires from subjects exposed to, actively infected with, or recovered from COVID-19 were included in the dataset. Samples came from the ongoing ImmuneRACE study (first 160 participants) plus 1,254 subjects from 6 global collaborators.

Points the paper makes about the study in general: Clinical and demographic metadata were provided uncurated, with the amount varying by source and participant.

Collaborating institutions collected whole blood in K2EDTA tubes following their own protocols. For TCRbeta analysis, collaborators shipped samples as frozen whole blood, isolated PBMCs, or DNA extracted from either of those sample types. TCRbeta CDR3 regions were amplified from genomic DNA using the immunoSEQ Assay, a bias-controlled multiplex PCR. The study's own analysis went as follows. Nucleated cell counts per sample were estimated from amplification of reference gene primers within the assay. Sequence reads were collapsed and filtered to measure the absolute abundance of every unique TCRbeta CDR3 rearrangement. For each sample, productive Simpson clonality was calculated by taking the square root of Simpson's diversity index across productive rearrangements. TCRdb's version of the immuneACCESS table is confined to in-frame rearrangements and falls short of the full clone set. An unresolved V gene accounts for under half of the shortfall where checked; the remainder is of unknown origin. The V and J calls and clone size are taken from that table; D and trimming were inferred from the DNA. This sample is represented by 110,000 to 150,000 clones; over 75% of them were singletons. 44% of the sample is in the top ten clones.

The CDR3 holds 13 amino acids from the cysteine to the phenylalanine. The retained sequence is limited to the CDR3, 39 bases, with the frame set at the first base. Ends trimmed: V by 6 bases, J by 7 bases; bases unmatched to a gene: 8. As encoded in the germline V gene, CDR1 is MRHNA while CDR2 is SNTAGT. The TCR was taken from a human donor in a cohort sampled during active COVID-19. The rearrangement combines TRBV6-4 with TRBJ1-2; 7 junctional bases match TRBD1. Sequences were obtained from peripheral blood. The nucleotide sequence reads TGTGCCAGCAGCCTAGGGGGCGGTTGTGGCTACACCTTC. Translated, it gives CASSLGGGCGYTF.